Sequencing of this TCR beta chain was carried out in a study of blood T cell repertoires in COVID-19. Study-wide background: Samples representing acute and convalescent COVID-19 were sourced from the United States, Italy and Spain. T cells, B-cell-depleted T cells, or PBMCs supplied cDNA or gDNA.

Per the germline V gene, CDR1 is MNHEY and CDR2 is SVGAGI. The CDR3 runs 14 residues. Trimming left V 6 bases short and J 9 bases short, with 17 bases between. Authors' processing steps: Reference gene primer amplification gave estimated nucleated cell counts. This table comes from immunoSEQ multiplex PCR, and its TCRdb copy is limited to in-frame clones, with some not included. V and J calls plus clone size are reproduced from that table; the DNA served to infer D and trimming. The sample contains 350,000 or so clones, approximately 82% of which appear only once. Sequenced: peripheral blood. This sequence joins TRBV6-5 and TRBJ1-4; TRBD1 might be the D (6 bases). This clonotype originated in a man younger than 45 with active or convalescent COVID-19. CDR3 sequence: CASSVREDRQKLFF. The CDR3 DNA sequence: TGTGCCAGCAGCGTCCGGGAGGACAGACAAAAACTGTTTTTT.